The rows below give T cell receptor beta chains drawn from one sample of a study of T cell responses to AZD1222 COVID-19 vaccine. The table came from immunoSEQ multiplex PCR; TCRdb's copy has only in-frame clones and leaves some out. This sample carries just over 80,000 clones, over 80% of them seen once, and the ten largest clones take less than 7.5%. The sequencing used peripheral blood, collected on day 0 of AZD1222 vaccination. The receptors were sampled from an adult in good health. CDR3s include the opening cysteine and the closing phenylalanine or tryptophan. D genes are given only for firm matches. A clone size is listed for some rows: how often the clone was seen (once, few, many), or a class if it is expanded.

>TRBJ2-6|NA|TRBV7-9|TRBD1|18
CASSPGTGLVSGANVLTF
TGTGCCAGCAGCCCCGGGACAGGGTTAGTCTCTGGGGCCAACGTCCTGACTTTC
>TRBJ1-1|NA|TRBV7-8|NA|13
CASSSDRMAEAFF
TGTGCCAGCAGCTCAGACCGGATGGCTGAAGCTTTCTTT
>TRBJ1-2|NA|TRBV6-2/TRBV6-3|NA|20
CASSWRYREPEAAANYGYTF
TGTGCCAGCAGTTGGCGCTACAGGGAGCCTGAGGCTGCCGCTAACTATGGCTACACCTTC
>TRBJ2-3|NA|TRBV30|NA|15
CAWSVGLAKTDTQYF
TGTGCCTGGAGTGTGGGGCTAGCTAAAACAGATACGCAGTATTTT
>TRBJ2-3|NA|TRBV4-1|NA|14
CASSILAYTDTQYF
TGCGCCAGCAGTATACTAGCCTACACAGATACGCAGTATTTT
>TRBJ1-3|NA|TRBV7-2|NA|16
CASSLFRATSGNTIYF
TGTGCCAGCAGCTTATTTAGGGCGACCTCTGGAAACACCATATATTTT
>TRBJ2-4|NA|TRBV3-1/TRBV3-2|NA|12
CASASDADIQYF
TGTGCCAGCGCCTCTGATGCAGACATTCAGTACTTC
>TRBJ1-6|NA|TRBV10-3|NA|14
CAIREGVLNSPLHF
TGTGCCATCAGGGAGGGGGTACTTAATTCACCCCTCCACTTT
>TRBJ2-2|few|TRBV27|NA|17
CASSLSRLGWNTGELFF
TGTGCCAGCAGTTTATCCCGACTGGGCTGGAACACCGGGGAGCTGTTTTTT
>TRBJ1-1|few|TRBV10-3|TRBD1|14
CAISTQGGSSNAFF
TGTGCCATCAGTACACAGGGGGGATCGTCTAACGCTTTCTTT
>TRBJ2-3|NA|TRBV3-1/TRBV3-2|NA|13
CASTTEGTDTQYF
TGTGCCAGCACCACCGAAGGGACAGATACGCAGTATTTT
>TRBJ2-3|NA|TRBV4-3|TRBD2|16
CASSQETSGGGNTQYF
TGCGCCAGCAGCCAGGAAACTAGCGGGGGGGGTAATACGCAGTATTTT
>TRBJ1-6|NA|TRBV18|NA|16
CASSSQDPGYNSPLHF
TGTGCCAGCTCAAGCCAGGACCCCGGTTATAATTCACCCCTCCACTTT
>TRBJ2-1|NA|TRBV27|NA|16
CASSSPGRSSYNEQFF
TGTGCCAGCAGTTCCCCAGGGAGGAGCTCCTACAATGAGCAGTTCTTC
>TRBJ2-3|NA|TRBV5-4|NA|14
CASSLRSSTDTQYF
TGTGCCAGCAGCCTTAGATCTAGCACAGATACGCAGTATTTT
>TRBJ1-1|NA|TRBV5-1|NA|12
CASRGMNTEAFF
TGCGCCAGCAGAGGTATGAACACTGAAGCTTTCTTT
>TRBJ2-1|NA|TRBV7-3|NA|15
CASSLDRDSYNEQFF
TGTGCCAGCAGCTTAGACCGAGACTCCTACAATGAGCAGTTCTTC
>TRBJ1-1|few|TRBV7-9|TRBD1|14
CASSQGQGQGEAFF
TGTGCCAGCAGCCAGGGACAGGGGCAGGGTGAAGCTTTCTTT
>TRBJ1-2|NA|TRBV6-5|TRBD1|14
CAGHWTGGLDGYTF
TGTGCCGGACACTGGACAGGGGGGCTAGATGGCTACACCTTC
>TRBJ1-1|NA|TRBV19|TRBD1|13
CASRQGPNTEAFF
TGTGCCAGCCGACAGGGCCCGAACACTGAAGCTTTCTTT
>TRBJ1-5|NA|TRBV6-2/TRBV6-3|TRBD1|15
CASSWGQTSNQPQHF
TGTGCCAGCAGTTGGGGACAGACCAGCAATCAGCCCCAGCATTTT
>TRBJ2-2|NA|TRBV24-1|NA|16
CATSDSPGAKTGELFF
TGTGCCACCAGTGATTCGCCAGGGGCAAAGACCGGGGAGCTGTTTTTT
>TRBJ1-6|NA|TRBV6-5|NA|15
CASSIQGSYNSPLHF
TGTGCCAGCAGTATACAGGGTTCCTATAATTCACCCCTCCACTTT